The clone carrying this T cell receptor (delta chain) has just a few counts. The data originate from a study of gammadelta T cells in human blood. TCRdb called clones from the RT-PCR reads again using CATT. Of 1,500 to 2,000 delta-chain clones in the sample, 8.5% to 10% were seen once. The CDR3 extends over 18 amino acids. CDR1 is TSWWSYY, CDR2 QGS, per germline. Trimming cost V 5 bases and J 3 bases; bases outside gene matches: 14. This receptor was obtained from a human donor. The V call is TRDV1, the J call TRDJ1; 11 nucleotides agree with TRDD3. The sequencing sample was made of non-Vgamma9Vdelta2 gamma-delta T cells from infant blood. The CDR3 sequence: CALGIPYVLGDKADKLIF. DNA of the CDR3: TGTGCTCTTGGGATACCCTACGTACTGGGGGATAAGGCCGATAAACTCATCTTT.